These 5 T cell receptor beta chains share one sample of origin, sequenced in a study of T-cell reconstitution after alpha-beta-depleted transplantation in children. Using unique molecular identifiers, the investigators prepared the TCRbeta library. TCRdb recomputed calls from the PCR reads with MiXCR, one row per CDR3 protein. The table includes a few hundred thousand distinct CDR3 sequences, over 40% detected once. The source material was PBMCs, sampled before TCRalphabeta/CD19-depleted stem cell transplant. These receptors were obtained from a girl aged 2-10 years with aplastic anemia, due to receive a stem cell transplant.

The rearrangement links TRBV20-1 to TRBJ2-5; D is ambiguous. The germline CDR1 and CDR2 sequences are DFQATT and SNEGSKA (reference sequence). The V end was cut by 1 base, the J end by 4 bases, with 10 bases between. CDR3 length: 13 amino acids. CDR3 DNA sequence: TGCAGTGCTAGAGTTTCACCCAGAGAGACCCAGTACTTC. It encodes CSARVSPRETQYF.

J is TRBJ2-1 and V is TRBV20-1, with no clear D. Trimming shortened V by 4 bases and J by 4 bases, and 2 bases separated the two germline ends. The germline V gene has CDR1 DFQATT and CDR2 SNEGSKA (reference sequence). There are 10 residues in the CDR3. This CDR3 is CSAIYNEQFF. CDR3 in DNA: TGCAGTGCTATATACAATGAGCAGTTCTTC.

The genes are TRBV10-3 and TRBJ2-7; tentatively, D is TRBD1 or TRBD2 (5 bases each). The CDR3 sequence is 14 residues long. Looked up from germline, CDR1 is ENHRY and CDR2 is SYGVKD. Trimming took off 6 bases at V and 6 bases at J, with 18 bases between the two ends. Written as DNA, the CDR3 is TGTGCCATCAGGCCCACGGGGACCCGGGTCGAGCAGTACTTC. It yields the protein CAIRPTGTRVEQYF.

CDR3 coding DNA: TGTGCCAGCAGCCGGGATATCTCTGGAAACACCATATATTTT. Translating it yields CASSRDISGNTIYF. The V and J genes are TRBV4-2 and TRBJ1-3, with D unresolved. CDR1 and CDR2 from the germline V gene are LGHNA and YNFKEQ. The V and J ends lost 4 bases and 0 bases respectively, with 7 bases between them. The CDR3 sequence is 14 residues long.

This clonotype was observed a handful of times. DNA for the CDR3: TGTGCCAGCGGCGGACAGGGCCGCGGCACTGAAGCTTTCTTT. Protein product: CASGGQGRGTEAFF. This chain links TRBV7-9 with TRBJ1-1; 8 bases match TRBD1. The CDR3 length is 14 residues. J was trimmed by 4 bases and V by 8 bases; bases with no gene match: 9. Germline-derived CDR1 and CDR2 are SEHNR and FQNEAQ (reference sequence). The whole variable domain, filled in from reference TRBV7-9 and TRBJ1-1, reads DTGVSQNPRHKITKRGQNVTFRCDPISEHNRLYWYRQTLGQGPEFLTYFQNEAQLEKSRLLSDRFSAERPKGSFSTLEIQRTEQGDSAMYLCASGGQGRGTEAFFGQGTRLTVV.